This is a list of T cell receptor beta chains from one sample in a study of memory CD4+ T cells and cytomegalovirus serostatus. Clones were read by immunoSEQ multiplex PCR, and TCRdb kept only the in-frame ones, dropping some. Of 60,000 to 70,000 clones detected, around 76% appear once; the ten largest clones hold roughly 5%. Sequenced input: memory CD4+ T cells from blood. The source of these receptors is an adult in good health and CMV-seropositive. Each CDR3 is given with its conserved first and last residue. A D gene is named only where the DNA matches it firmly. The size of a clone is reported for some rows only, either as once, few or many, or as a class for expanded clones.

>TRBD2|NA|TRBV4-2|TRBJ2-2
CASSRNSRLAVTNTGELFF
TGTGCCAGCAGCCGCAATTCACGACTAGCGGTAACGAACACCGGGGAGCTGTTTTTT
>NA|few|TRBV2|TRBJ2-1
CASKIGSSYNEQFF
TGTGCCAGCAAGATAGGGAGCTCCTACAATGAGCAGTTCTTC
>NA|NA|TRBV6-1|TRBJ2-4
CASSDQDGDIQYF
TGTGCCAGCAGCGACCAGGACGGAGACATTCAGTACTTC
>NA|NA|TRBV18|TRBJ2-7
CASSPPVSGRYEQYF
TGTGCCAGCTCACCACCGGTCAGCGGAAGATACGAGCAGTACTTC
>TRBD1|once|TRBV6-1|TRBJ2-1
CASSDGTGYSGNEQFF
TGTGCCAGCAGTGACGGGACAGGGTATTCAGGCAATGAGCAGTTCTTC
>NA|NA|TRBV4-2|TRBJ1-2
CASSQDRPEGIKTF
TGTGCCAGCAGCCAAGATAGACCGGAGGGGATTAAGACCTTC
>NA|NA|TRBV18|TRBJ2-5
CASSPPAGIVETQYF
TGTGCCAGCTCACCACCGGCAGGGATAGTAGAGACCCAGTACTTC
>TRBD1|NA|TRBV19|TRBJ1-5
CASSLRQGNQPQHF
TGTGCCAGTAGTCTCCGACAGGGTAATCAGCCCCAGCATTTT
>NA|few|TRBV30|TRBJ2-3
CAWGPSVRGDTQYF
TGTGCCTGGGGCCCTAGCGTTCGGGGAGATACGCAGTATTTT
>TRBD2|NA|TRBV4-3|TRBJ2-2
CASSQAMVSGGSNTGELFF
TGCGCCAGCAGCCAAGCGATGGTATCGGGGGGGTCGAACACCGGGGAGCTGTTTTTT
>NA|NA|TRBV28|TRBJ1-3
CASRSSGNTIYF
TGTGCCAGCAGGTCCTCTGGAAACACCATATATTTT
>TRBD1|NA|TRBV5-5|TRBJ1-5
CASSSEGGDRDQPQHF
TGTGCCAGCAGCTCGGAAGGGGGCGACAGGGACCAGCCCCAGCATTTT
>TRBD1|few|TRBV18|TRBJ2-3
CASSDRGPTDTQYF
TGTGCCAGCTCTGACAGGGGACCCACAGATACGCAGTATTTT
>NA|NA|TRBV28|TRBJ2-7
CASSHPVGFRYEQYF
TGTGCCAGCAGTCACCCGGTCGGGTTCCGCTACGAGCAGTACTTC
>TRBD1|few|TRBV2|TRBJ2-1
CATQGDSYNEQFF
TGTGCCACCCAGGGGGACTCCTACAATGAGCAGTTCTTC
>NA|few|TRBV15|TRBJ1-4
CATSRSSEKLFF
TGTGCCACCAGCAGAAGCTCTGAAAAACTGTTTTTT
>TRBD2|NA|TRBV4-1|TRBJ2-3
CASSRTSGRDTQYF
TGCGCCAGCAGCCGGACTAGCGGGCGGGATACGCAGTATTTT
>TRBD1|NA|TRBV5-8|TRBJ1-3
CASSSGTGGYGNTIYF
TGTGCCAGCAGCTCCGGGACAGGGGGCTATGGAAACACCATATATTTT
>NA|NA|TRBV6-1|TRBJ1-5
CASSASISNQPQHF
TGTGCCAGCAGTGCTAGTATTAGCAATCAGCCCCAGCATTTT
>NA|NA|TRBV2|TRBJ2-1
CASLLNPSSYNEQFF
TGTGCCAGCCTACTAAACCCCAGCTCCTACAATGAGCAGTTCTTC
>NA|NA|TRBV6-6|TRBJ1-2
CASRSTGDTLGYTF
TGTGCCAGCAGGTCGACAGGAGACACCCTTGGCTACACCTTC
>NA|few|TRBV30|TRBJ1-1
CAWRKVYTEAFF
TGTGCCTGGAGAAAGGTGTACACTGAAGCTTTCTTT
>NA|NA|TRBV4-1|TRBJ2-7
CASSQDSLSSYEQYF
TGCGCCAGCAGCCAAGATAGCCTTTCTTCCTACGAGCAGTACTTC
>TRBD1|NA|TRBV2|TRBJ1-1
CASSDGQGRAFF
TGTGCCAGCAGTGACGGACAGGGGAGGGCTTTCTTT
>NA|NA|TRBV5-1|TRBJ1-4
CASSLGLQNEKLFF
TGCGCCAGCAGCTTAGGGTTACAGAATGAAAAACTGTTTTTT
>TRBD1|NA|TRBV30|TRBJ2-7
CALDRDSYEQYF
TGTGCCTTGGACAGGGACTCCTACGAGCAGTACTTC
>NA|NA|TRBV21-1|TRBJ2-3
CASSKRVYFTDTQYF
TGTGCCAGCAGCAAACGGGTTTATTTCACAGATACGCAGTATTTT
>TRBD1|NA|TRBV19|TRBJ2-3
CASTRGTGIGVSTDTQYF
TGTGCCAGTACCAGAGGGACAGGGATTGGTGTAAGCACAGATACGCAGTATTTT
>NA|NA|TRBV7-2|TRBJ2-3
CASSLMARGAGADTQYF
TGTGCCAGCAGCTTAATGGCGAGGGGGGCTGGGGCAGATACGCAGTATTTT
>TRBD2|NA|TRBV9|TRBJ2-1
CASSVSGGSHDEQFF
TGTGCCAGCAGCGTTTCGGGCGGGAGCCACGATGAGCAGTTCTTC
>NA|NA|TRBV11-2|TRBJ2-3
CASSLGSVSDTQYF
TGTGCCAGCAGCTTGGGTAGCGTGTCAGATACGCAGTATTTT
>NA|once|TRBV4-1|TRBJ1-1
CASSQDSMNTEAFF
TGCGCCAGCAGCCAAGACTCCATGAACACTGAAGCTTTCTTT
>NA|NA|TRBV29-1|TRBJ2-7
CSVRVEKYEQYF
TGCAGCGTTCGGGTGGAGAAGTACGAGCAGTACTTC
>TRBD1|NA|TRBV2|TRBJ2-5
CASQGTAQETQYF
TGTGCCAGCCAAGGGACAGCCCAAGAGACCCAGTACTTC
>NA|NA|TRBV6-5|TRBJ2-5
CASSPIGETQYF
TGTGCCAGCAGCCCCATAGGGGAAACCCAGTACTTC
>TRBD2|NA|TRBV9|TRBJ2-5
CASSVAGGETQYF
TGTGCCAGCAGCGTAGCGGGGGGAGAGACCCAGTACTTC
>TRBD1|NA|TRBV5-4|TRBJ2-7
CASSDTRTGGGEQYF
TGTGCCAGCAGCGACACCCGGACAGGGGGCGGGGAGCAGTACTTC
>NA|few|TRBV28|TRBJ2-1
CASKTLALIYNEQFF
TGTGCCAGCAAAACCCTAGCGTTAATCTACAATGAGCAGTTCTTC
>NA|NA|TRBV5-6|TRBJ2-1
CASSSLYNEQFF
TGTGCCAGCAGCTCTCTCTACAATGAGCAGTTCTTC
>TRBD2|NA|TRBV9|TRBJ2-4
CASSPQRERGGNIQYF
TGTGCCAGCAGCCCTCAGCGGGAGAGGGGGGGAAACATTCAGTACTTC
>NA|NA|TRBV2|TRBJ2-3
CASSLGARGIDTQYF
TGTGCCAGCAGCCTGGGCGCCAGGGGAATAGATACGCAGTATTTT
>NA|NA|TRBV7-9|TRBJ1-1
CASSRPRGSTEAFF
TGTGCCAGCAGCCGACCGAGGGGGAGCACTGAAGCTTTCTTT
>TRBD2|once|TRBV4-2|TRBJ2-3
CASSQEGLADSGDTQYF
TGTGCCAGCAGCCAAGAAGGACTAGCGGACTCAGGAGATACGCAGTATTTT
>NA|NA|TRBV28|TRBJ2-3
CASSSNADTQYF
TGTGCCAGCAGTTCCAACGCAGATACGCAGTATTTT
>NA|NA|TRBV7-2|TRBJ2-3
CASTEGSSTHTQYF
TGTGCCAGCACCGAGGGAAGCTCTACACATACGCAGTATTTT
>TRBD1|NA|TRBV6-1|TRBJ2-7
CASSEGQTNEQYF
TGTGCCAGCAGTGAGGGACAGACCAACGAGCAGTACTTC
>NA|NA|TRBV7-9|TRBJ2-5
CASTPGRGAQETQYF
TGTGCCAGCACTCCTGGACGGGGAGCCCAAGAGACCCAGTACTTC
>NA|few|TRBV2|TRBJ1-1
CASSLRGNTEAFF
TGTGCCAGCAGTCTACGGGGTAACACTGAAGCTTTCTTT
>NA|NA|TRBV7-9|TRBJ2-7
CASSFRGYEQYF
TGTGCCAGCAGCTTTAGGGGGTACGAGCAGTACTTC
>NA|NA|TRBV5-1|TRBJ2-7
CASSLEDLAYEQYF
TGCGCCAGCAGCTTGGAGGACCTCGCCTACGAGCAGTACTTC
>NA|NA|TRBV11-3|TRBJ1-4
CASSLGPGEKLFF
TGTGCCAGCAGCTTAGGACCGGGAGAAAAACTGTTTTTT
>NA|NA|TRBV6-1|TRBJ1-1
CAHRVGMNTEAFF
TGTGCCCACAGGGTCGGGATGAACACTGAAGCTTTCTTT
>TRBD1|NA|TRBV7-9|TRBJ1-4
CASSGQGEKLFF
TGTGCCAGCAGCGGACAGGGTGAAAAACTGTTTTTT
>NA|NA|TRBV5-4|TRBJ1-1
CASSSQLLAGVGAFF
TGTGCCAGCAGCTCGCAGCTCTTGGCAGGGGTTGGGGCTTTCTTT
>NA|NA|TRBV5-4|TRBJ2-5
CASSRVLGETQYF
TGTGCCAGCAGCCGAGTCCTCGGAGAGACCCAGTACTTC
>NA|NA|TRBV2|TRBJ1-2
CASKRVSQGNYGYTF
TGTGCCTCGAAGCGGGTCAGCCAGGGTAACTATGGCTACACCTTC